The 6 T cell receptor beta chains listed next were all sequenced from one sample in a study of low-dose radiotherapy and immunotherapy resistance in tumors. First-strand cDNA relied on TRAV- and TRBV-specific primers spanning alpha and beta chains. TCRs were put through approximately 20 PCR cycles of amplification with Phusion. A constant-region primer and the V-primer adapter served as the primer pair. TCRdb reprocessed the reads via MiXCR and lists one record per CDR3 protein. The sample includes 30,000 to 40,000 distinct CDR3 sequences, roughly 20% of them seen just once. As to time point: after trial treatment. Treatment indicated: LDRT plus nivolumab, ipilimumab, low-dose cyclophosphamide and aspirin (RACIN trial). The sample here was PBMCs, taken after low-dose radiotherapy plus immunotherapy. These receptors were taken from a female donor with ovarian cancer.

This clonotype was detected only a few times. This chain links TRBV28 with TRBJ1-2; 9 bases map to TRBD1. J gave up 4 bases and V 6 bases, and 0 bases lay outside the gene matches. The germline gives CDR1 MDHEN, CDR2 SYDVKM. The CDR3 covers 12 residues. CDR3 sequence: CASRTGGYGYTF. The CDR3 coding sequence is TGTGCCAGCAGGACAGGGGGCTATGGCTACACCTTC.

This clonotype was found many times. CDR3 sequence (DNA): TGTGCCAGCAGCTACGGACAGGGCTTTGGGGAGCAGTACTTC. Its translation is CASSYGQGFGEQYF. This chain links TRBV7-3 with TRBJ2-7; 8 bases match TRBD1. CDR1 SGHTA and CDR2 FQGTGA come from the germline V gene. The CDR3 covers 14 residues. V lost 4 bases to trimming and J lost 7 bases; unmatched junction nucleotides: 9. Using reference TRBV7-3 and TRBJ2-7 for the parts outside the CDR3, the full variable domain is GAGVSQTPSNKVTEKGKYVELRCDPISGHTALYWYRQSLGQGPEFLIYFQGTGAADDSGLPNDRFFAVRPEGSVSTLKIQRTERGDSAVYLCASSYGQGFGEQYFGPGTRLTVT.

This clonotype was picked up many times. CDR3 in amino acids: CASSAQQGGEQYF. The DNA of the CDR3 is TGTGCCAGTAGTGCCCAACAGGGTGGCGAGCAGTACTTC. The V gene is TRBV19, the J gene TRBJ2-7; D might be TRBD1 (6 bases). Trimming left V 5 bases short and J 6 bases short, with 14 bases between. The CDR3 consists of 13 residues. Germline assignment: CDR1 LNHDA and CDR2 SQIVND (reference sequence).

The V gene is TRBV5-6, the J gene TRBJ2-2; D unresolved. The V gene's germline CDR1 is SGHDT and CDR2 YYEEEE. CDR3 length: 13 residues. Between the trimmed V and J ends, which lost 4 bases and 5 bases, there was a span of 9 bases. CDR3 loop: CASSRTGTGELFF. The CDR3, as DNA: TGTGCCAGCAGCCGCACCGGGACCGGGGAGCTGTTTTTT. Supplemented by reference TRBV5-6 and TRBJ2-2, the full variable domain reads DAGVTQSPTHLIKTRGQQVTLRCSPKSGHDTVSWYQQALGQGPQFIFQYYEEEERQRGNFPDRFSGHQFPNYSSELNVNALLLGDSALYLCASSRTGTGELFFGEGSRLTVL.

This clonotype was counted many times. This rearrangement joins TRBV19 to TRBJ1-5; D gene ambiguous. The CDR3 covers 15 residues. CDR1 LNHDA and CDR2 SQIVND come from the germline V gene (reference sequence). The ends were cut back, 3 bases at V and 2 bases at J, with 11 bases in the middle. The CDR3 protein is CASSIDPMGNQPQHF. In nucleotides, the CDR3 is TGTGCCAGTAGTATCGACCCCATGGGCAATCAGCCCCAGCATTTT. The entire variable domain, with the rest obtained from reference TRBV19 and TRBJ1-5, is as follows: DGGITQSPKYLFRKEGQNVTLSCEQNLNHDAMYWYRQDPGQGLRLIYYSQIVNDFQKGDIAEGYSVSREKKESFPLTVTSAQKNPTAFYLCASSIDPMGNQPQHFGDGTRLSIL.

Many counts were recorded for this clonotype. This chain connects TRBV6-2 or TRBV6-3 to TRBJ1-4; 8 bases match TRBD1. CDR3 length equals 16 residues. V dropped 4 bases and J dropped 1; count of bases not matched to a gene: 5. CDR1 is MNHEY and CDR2 is SVGEGT in the germline V gene. The CDR3 nucleotides are TGTGCCAGCAGTTCAGGGGGCCGAGGAACTAATGAAAAACTGTTTTTT. Protein product: CASSSGGRGTNEKLFF.